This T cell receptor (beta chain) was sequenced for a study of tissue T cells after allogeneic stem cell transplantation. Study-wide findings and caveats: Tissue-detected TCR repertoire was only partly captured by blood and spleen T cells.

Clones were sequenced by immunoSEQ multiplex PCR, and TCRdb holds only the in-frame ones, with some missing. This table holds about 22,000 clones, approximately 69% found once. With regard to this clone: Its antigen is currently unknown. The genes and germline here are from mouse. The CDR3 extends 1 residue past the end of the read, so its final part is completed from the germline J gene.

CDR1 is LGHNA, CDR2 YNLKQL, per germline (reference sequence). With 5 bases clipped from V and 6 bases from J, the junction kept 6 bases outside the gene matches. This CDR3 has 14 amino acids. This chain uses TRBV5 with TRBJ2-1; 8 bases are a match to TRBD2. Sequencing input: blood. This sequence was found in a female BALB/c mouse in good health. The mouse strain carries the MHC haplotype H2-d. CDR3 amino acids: CASSSGGRIAEQFF. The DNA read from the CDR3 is TGTGCCAGCAGCTCTGGGGGGCGGATTGCTGAGCAGTTC.